What follows is one T cell receptor (beta chain) and its context. This sample is part of a study of blood T cell repertoires in COVID-19. Looking at the study overall: From the United States, Italy and Spain came samples of acute and convalescent COVID-19. Nucleic acid was either cDNA or gDNA, and it came from T cells, B-cell-depleted T cells, or PBMCs.

Per the original methods: Estimates of nucleated cell counts were drawn from the amplification of reference gene primers. Some clones are missing from TCRdb's copy, which holds only in-frame ones; the method was immunoSEQ multiplex PCR. V, J and clone size derive from that table, while D and trimming were established from the DNA sequence. The sample includes around 130,000 clones, approximately 77% of them seen just once. This CDR3 is built from 13 residues. The germline V and J ends were trimmed by 4 bases and 4 bases, with 12 bases remaining between them. Germline-derived CDR1 and CDR2 are SGHTS and YDEGEE.

The sequencing input was peripheral blood. This clonotype was sampled from an elderly man with acute or convalescent COVID-19. This chain uses TRBV5-8 with TRBJ2-7; possibly TRBD2 for D (5 bases). CDR3 DNA: TGTGCCAGCAGCGTCAAAGGGAGATACGAGCAGTACTTC. Amino acids: CASSVKGRYEQYF. The complete variable domain, with remaining parts taken from reference TRBV5-8 and TRBJ2-7, reads EAGVTQSPTHLIKTRGQQATLRCSPISGHTSVYWYQQALGLGLQFLLWYDEGEERNRGNFPPRFSGRQFPNYSSELNVNALELEDSALYLCASSVKGRYEQYFGPGTRLTVT.